This TCR beta chain was identified in a study of CD8 T cells in ankylosing spondylitis. General study points: Eight or nine highly homologous variants formed a TCR beta motif that appeared characteristic of ankylosing spondylitis blood.

This clonotype has at least ten counts. The antigen is unknown. TCRdb used MiXCR to reprocess the 5' RACE reads, holding one entry per CDR3 protein. The sample includes around 330,000 distinct CDR3 sequences, under 14% of them seen just once. This receptor was identified in a female donor with ankylosing spondylitis or in good health (not recorded which). The sample taken for sequencing was blood, either unsorted or a sorted T cell fraction (not recorded which).

DNA of the CDR3: TGCGCCAGCAGCCAAGATGCGACAGGGGGAGGCAATCAGCCCCAGCATTTT. This codes for CASSQDATGGGNQPQHF. The chain recombines TRBV4-3 with TRBJ1-5, with 9 nucleotides matching TRBD1. The germline gives CDR1 LGHNA, CDR2 YSLEER. V was pared by 0 bases and J by 2 bases, with 5 bases of the junction left unmatched. This CDR3 spans 17 amino acids.